The 15 T cell receptor beta chains below come from one sample, sequenced in a study of post-analysis software for immune sequencing data. Study-level results: Five or six TRBV segments, TRBV5-6, TRBV5-1 and TRBV20-1 among them, were found more frequent in patients than controls.

Libraries were made from TCR beta cDNA, and they carried unique molecular identifiers. Via MiXCR, TCRdb re-called the PCR reads, giving one row per CDR3 protein. The profile shows about 540,000 distinct CDR3 sequences, 34% of them singletons. No cognate antigen is known for these TCRs. Sequences were obtained from blood. The receptors come from a girl aged 2-17 years with multiple sclerosis.

The J gene is TRBJ2-5, the V gene TRBV12-3 or TRBV12-4; TRBD2 matches at 10 bases. V trimming: 6 bases; J trimming: 2 bases; junction bases outside the gene matches: 6. This CDR3 is 15 amino acids long. The CDR3 loop is CASSPLAGKQETQYF. The CDR3 nucleotides read TGTGCCAGCAGCCCACTAGCGGGGAAACAAGAGACCCAGTACTTC.

This clonotype was counted between two and nine times. This chain uses TRBV5-1 with TRBJ2-1; TRBD1 might be the D (5 bases). Germline loops: CDR1 SGHRS, CDR2 YFSETQ. The length of the CDR3 is 15 residues. V was clipped by 3 bases and J by 5 bases, with 15 bases between them. The CDR3 is CASSWTTVLDNEQFF. The CDR3 DNA follows: TGCGCCAGCAGCTGGACGACAGTCCTCGACAATGAGCAGTTCTTC.

This clonotype was seen a few times. This chain uses TRBV3-1 with TRBJ1-1, with unresolved D. V lost 1 base, J lost 8 bases, and 11 bases lay in between. The CDR3 contains 13 residues. Germline V gene lookup returns CDR1 LGHDT and CDR2 YNNKEL (reference sequence). CDR3 DNA sequence: TGTGCCAGCAGCCAAGGTTACAGCCCGGAAGCTTTCTTT. Amino acid sequence: CASSQGYSPEAFF.

The genes are TRBV10-3 and TRBJ2-3; 8 bases line up with TRBD2. The junction had 7 bases not matched to a gene; V was cut back by 9 bases and J by 2 bases. The CDR3 is made up of 14 amino acids. Germline CDR1 is ENHRY and CDR2 is SYGVKD. The DNA of the CDR3 is TGTGCCATGGAAAGCGGGGGAGTCACAGATACGCAGTATTTT. It codes for CAMESGGVTDTQYF.

The table lists this clonotype with a few counts. The rearrangement uses TRBV11-2 and TRBJ1-2; D is possibly TRBD1 (5 bases). The CDR3 loop spans 12 amino acids. Germline V gives CDR1 SGHAT, CDR2 FQNNGV. V was pared by 5 bases and J by 7 bases, with 11 bases between. CDR3 in DNA: TGTGCCAGCAGCCCGGTGGGGGTTGGCTACACCTTC. Protein product: CASSPVGVGYTF.

The V and J genes are TRBV5-1 and TRBJ1-1, with TRBD1 as a possible D gene (5 bases). V shed 0 bases and J shed 5 bases, with 11 bases lying between them. The CDR3 runs to 14 residues. Germline CDR1 reads SGHRS; CDR2 reads YFSETQ. The chain's CDR3 is CASSLEGEATEAFF. The CDR3, as DNA: TGCGCCAGCAGCTTGGAAGGGGAGGCGACTGAAGCTTTCTTT. Complete variable domain (other parts from reference TRBV5-1 and TRBJ1-1): KAGVTQTPRYLIKTRGQQVTLSCSPISGHRSVSWYQQTPGQGLQFLFEYFSETQRNKGNFPGRFSGRQFSNSRSEMNVSTLELGDSALYLCASSLEGEATEAFFGQGTRLTVV.

This clonotype was counted between two and nine times. The chain carries TRBV6-5 and TRBJ2-1; 10 nucleotides match TRBD1. The DNA end lines up better with TRBJ2-7; the J call may be wrong. CDR1 and CDR2 (germline): MNHEY, SVGAGI. The CDR3 is 20 amino acids. CDR3 protein: CASSYPQTRTGGSSYNEQYF. Here the CDR3 DNA reads TGTGCCAGCAGTTACCCCCAAACTCGGACAGGGGGGAGCTCCTACAATGAGCAGTACTTC.

Comment on this clonotype: This sequence may be a read error, since a much larger clone differs from it by one base. V and J are TRBV3-1 and TRBJ2-1, with D perhaps matching TRBD2 (6 bases). Germline CDR1 is LGHDT and CDR2 is YNNKEL (reference sequence). The CDR3 runs 13 residues. The CDR3 is CASSHLAFNERFF. CDR3 nucleotides: TGTGCCAGCAGCCACCTAGCGTTTAATGAGCGGTTCTTC.

The rearrangement joins TRBV5-1 to TRBJ2-5; D possibly corresponds to TRBD2 (5 bases). CDR1 and CDR2 (germline): SGHRS, YFSETQ. V was clipped by 3 bases and J by 2 bases, with 11 bases between them. This CDR3 spans 14 amino acids. The CDR3 DNA is TGCGCCAGCAGCTGGTTACTAGATCAAGAGACCCAGTACTTC. Protein sequence: CASSWLLDQETQYF.

The rearrangement joins TRBV6-2 or TRBV6-3 to TRBJ2-3; perhaps TRBD2 as D (5 bases). Trimming pared 5 bases from V and 7 bases from J, leaving 16 bases between. The germline CDR1 and CDR2 sequences are MNHEY and SVGEGT. The CDR3 is 14 amino acids. CDR3: CASSPSGLLNTQYF. The CDR3 coding sequence is TGTGCCAGCAGTCCGAGCGGCCTCTTAAATACGCAGTATTTT.

The sample holds a few counts of this clonotype. This rearrangement joins TRBV6-5 to TRBJ1-2; D gene uncertain. V was cut by 7 bases and J by 7 bases, with 13 bases left in between. Germline loops: CDR1 MNHEY, CDR2 SVGAGI. The CDR3 covers 12 residues. The CDR3: CASTAAGFGYTF. CDR3 bases: TGTGCCAGCACCGCCGCGGGGTTTGGCTACACCTTC.

The chain is built from TRBV7-9 and TRBJ2-1; 7 positions agree with TRBD2. Germline-derived CDR1 and CDR2 are SEHNR and FQNEAQ (reference sequence). The CDR3 extends over 15 amino acids. Germline trimming cut 5 bases from V and 5 bases from J; bases unmatched to any gene: 9. The CDR3 reads CASSALSGVHNEQFF. The CDR3, as DNA: TGTGCCAGCAGCGCTTTAAGCGGGGTTCACAATGAGCAGTTCTTC.

This clonotype was picked up a small number of times. The rearrangement joins TRBV4-2 to TRBJ1-2, with D unclear. The germline gives CDR1 LGHNA, CDR2 YNFKEQ. The CDR3 has 15 residues. The germline V and J ends were trimmed by 1 base and 7 bases, with 16 bases remaining between them. The chain's CDR3 is CASSQAIQIMRGYTF. CDR3 bases: TGTGCCAGCAGCCAAGCTATTCAGATCATGCGTGGCTACACCTTC.

Note on this clonotype: This may come from a read error, since a much larger clone is one base off. The chain links TRBV7-9 to TRBJ2-1; tentatively, D is TRBD2 (5 bases). The germline V gene encodes CDR1 SEHNR and CDR2 FQNEAQ (reference sequence). The CDR3 extends over 16 amino acids. CDR3 region: CASSLARGISYDEQFF. DNA of the CDR3: TGTGCCAGCAGCTTAGCGCGAGGGATCTCCTACGATGAGCAGTTCTTC.

J is TRBJ2-3 and V is TRBV15; a possible D gene is TRBD1 (5 bases). The CDR3 totals 18 residues. V was pared by 0 bases and J by 3 bases, with 19 bases between. Germline CDR1 is LNHNV and CDR2 is YYDKDF (reference sequence). The CDR3 region is CATSRDIRVGSGTDTQYF. Here the CDR3 DNA reads TGTGCCACCAGCAGAGATATCAGGGTGGGATCTGGTACAGATACGCAGTATTTT.